Reported below is one T cell receptor (beta chain). The antigen is undetermined. V was clipped by 4 bases and J by 6 bases; unmatched bases: 5. Germline CDR1 reads MNHEY; CDR2 reads SVGAGI. The CDR3 extends over 13 amino acids. The data were taken from a study of T cell responses to AZD1222 COVID-19 vaccine. Study-level points and caveats: At study baseline, merely roughly 6 AZD1222 recipients were seropositive. None of the repertoires were sampled until the peak T cell response had passed. Unmutated regions of variants are reportedly targeted by nearly half of spike-specific TCRs.

Analyses pooled second doses at about 4 or about 12 weeks. TCRdb keeps only in-frame clones here, not all; method: immunoSEQ multiplex PCR. This sample has about 150,000 clones, with roughly 90% found just once. Sequencing was performed on peripheral blood, taken 28 days after the second AZD1222 dose. The origin of this receptor is an adult who received the AZD1222 COVID-19 vaccine. This chain joins TRBV6-5 and TRBJ2-7, with TRBD1 matching 8 bases. As DNA, the CDR3 is TGTGCCAGCAGTTCACAAGACAGGGGCGAGCAGTACTTC. The encoded protein is CASSSQDRGEQYF.